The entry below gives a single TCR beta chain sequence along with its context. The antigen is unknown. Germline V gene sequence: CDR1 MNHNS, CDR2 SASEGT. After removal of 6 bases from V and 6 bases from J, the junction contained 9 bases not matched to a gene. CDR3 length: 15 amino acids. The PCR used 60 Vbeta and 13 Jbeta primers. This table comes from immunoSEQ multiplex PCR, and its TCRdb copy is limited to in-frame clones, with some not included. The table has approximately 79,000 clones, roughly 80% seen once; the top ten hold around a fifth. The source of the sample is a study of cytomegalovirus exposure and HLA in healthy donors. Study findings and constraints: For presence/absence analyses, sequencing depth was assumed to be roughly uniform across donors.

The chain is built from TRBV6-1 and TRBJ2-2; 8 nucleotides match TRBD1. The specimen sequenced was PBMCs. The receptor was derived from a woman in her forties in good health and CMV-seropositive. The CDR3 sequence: CASSDPGQVPGELFF. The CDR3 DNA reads TGTGCCAGCAGCGACCCGGGACAGGTTCCCGGGGAGCTGTTTTTT.